The 25 T cell receptor beta chains below come from one sample, sequenced in a study of tumor T cells in aggressive B-cell lymphoma. Clones were sequenced by immunoSEQ multiplex PCR, and TCRdb holds only the in-frame ones, with some missing. The sample has more than 250 clones; approximately 80% are singletons. What was sequenced was tumor tissue. The receptor set was obtained from an adult with diffuse large B cell lymphoma.

J is TRBJ2-5 and V is TRBV5-4, with D possibly being TRBD1 (6 bases). Germline V gene data show CDR1 as SGHNT and CDR2 as YYREEE (reference sequence). The CDR3 runs 15 residues. The germline V and J ends were trimmed by 4 bases and 5 bases, with 18 bases remaining between them. CDR3 coding DNA: TGTGCCAGCAGCAACGCCGGGGACCAGGGGGAGACCCAGTACTTC. Translated: CASSNAGDQGETQYF.

The chain links TRBV7-3 to TRBJ2-6, with D possibly TRBD2 on 6 matching bases. The CDR3 covers 16 residues. The V gene lost 5 bases and the J gene lost 0 bases, with 11 bases spanning the gap. Germline lookup yields CDR1 SGHTA and CDR2 FQGTGA. CDR3 protein: CASSPAGGSGANVLTF. CDR3 in DNA: TGTGCCAGCAGCCCAGCGGGCGGCTCTGGGGCCAACGTCCTGACTTTC.

The rearrangement uses TRBV7-9 and TRBJ2-1; D not certain. The CDR3 contains 14 residues. The V end was cut by 1 base, the J end by 5 bases, with 9 bases between. CDR1 is SEHNR, CDR2 FQNEAQ, per germline (reference sequence). The CDR3 loop reads CASSLVGSNNEQFF. The CDR3 region has the DNA TGTGCCAGCAGCTTAGTGGGCAGTAACAATGAGCAGTTCTTC.

The rearrangement links TRBV7-2 to TRBJ1-1; D is ambiguous. Germline V gives CDR1 SGHTA, CDR2 FQGNSA. Trimming took off 3 bases at V and 2 bases at J, with 10 bases between the two ends. The CDR3 is 14 residues long. The CDR3, as DNA: TGTGCCAGCAGCTTGTGGGAGCCCAACACTGAAGCTTTCTTT. Translating gives CASSLWEPNTEAFF.

The V and J genes are TRBV7-6 and TRBJ2-1; 7 bases line up with TRBD2. This CDR3 spans 16 amino acids. The V gene's germline CDR1 is SGHVS and CDR2 FNYEAQ. The V segment lost 5 bases and the J segment 9 bases; nucleotides outside the gene matches: 16. CDR3 bases: TGTGCCAGCAGCCCCCATGTGGGGGAGGGCCTTGGTGAGCAGTTCTTC. Protein sequence: CASSPHVGEGLGEQFF.

This clone was observed a few times. The chain employs TRBV7-6 and TRBJ1-1; weak D call: TRBD1 (6 bases). The CDR3 length is 16 residues. CDR1 is SGHVS and CDR2 is FNYEAQ in the germline V gene. V gave up 1 base and J gave up 1 base, with 13 bases separating them. CDR3 bases: TGTGCCAGCAGCTTAGGTCAGGGGTCACCGAACACTGAAGCTTTCTTT. This encodes CASSLGQGSPNTEAFF.

The V gene is TRBV30, the J gene TRBJ2-1; no clear D. Germline-derived CDR1 and CDR2 are GTSNPN and SVGIG (reference sequence). The CDR3 consists of 11 residues. Trimming removed 0 bases at V and 13 bases at J, with 10 bases between. The CDR3 DNA follows: TGTGCCTGGAGTGTGGTCAAGCCCCAGTTCTTC. It specifies CAWSVVKPQFF.

This clone was seen a few times. J is TRBJ2-1 and V is TRBV11-3, with 7 bases lining up with TRBD2. CDR1 and CDR2 (germline): SGHNT, YENEEA. The CDR3 runs 13 residues. V dropped 5 bases and J dropped 8; count of bases not matched to a gene: 6. As DNA, the CDR3 is TGTGCCAGCAGCCCAGGTGGGGGGGATGAGCAGTTCTTC. It codes for CASSPGGGDEQFF.

A word on this clone: Sequence at one end of the junction differs from germline and may be a read error. The chain couples TRBV28 to TRBJ2-7; D call uncertain. Germline CDR1 is MDHEN and CDR2 is SYDVKM. There are 11 residues in the CDR3. The CDR3 nucleotides are TGTGCCAGCAGTTTAGAACGGGTATTGCACTTC. Amino acid sequence: CASSLERVLHF.

This rearrangement joins TRBV14 to TRBJ2-5, with a weak D call TRBD2 (5 bases). The V gene's germline CDR1 is SGHDN and CDR2 FVKESK. Trimming stripped 3 bases from V and 7 bases from J, with 12 bases between. The CDR3 runs 13 residues. CDR3 amino acids: CASSQAVAGTQYF. The CDR3, as DNA: TGTGCCAGCAGCCAGGCGGTGGCGGGGACCCAGTACTTC.

The V call is TRBV18, the J call TRBJ1-2, with D perhaps TRBD1 (5 bases). V was shortened by 3 bases and J by 4 bases, with 12 bases between the two germline ends. Germline loops: CDR1 KGHSH, CDR2 LQKENI. The CDR3 contains 14 residues. The CDR3 DNA sequence: TGTGCCAGCTCACCCGGGGGGGACTCCTATGGCTACACCTTC. This sequence encodes CASSPGGDSYGYTF.

The table lists this clone with a few counts. The chain has TRBV15 and TRBJ2-5; a weak D match, TRBD2 (6 bases). V was shortened by 5 bases and J by 5 bases, with 12 bases between the two germline ends. In germline, CDR1 is LNHNV, CDR2 YYDKDF (reference sequence). This CDR3 has 13 residues. The DNA of the CDR3 is TGTGCCACCAGCGACATTGCGGGGGAGACCCAGTACTTC. Translating it yields CATSDIAGETQYF. The whole variable domain, filled in from reference TRBV15 and TRBJ2-5, reads DAMVIQNPRYQVTQFGKPVTLSCSQTLNHNVMYWYQQKSSQAPKLLFHYYDKDFNNEADTPDNFQSRRPNTSFCFLDIRSPGLGDTAMYLCATSDIAGETQYFGPGTRLLVL.

The rearrangement joins TRBV28 to TRBJ2-1, with D hard to call. This CDR3 spans 14 amino acids. With 3 bases removed from V and 7 bases from J, the gap between germline ends came to 13 bases. Germline assignment: CDR1 MDHEN and CDR2 SYDVKM. The CDR3 DNA is TGTGCCAGCAGTTTCCTAGACTGGAGTAATGAGCAGTTCTTC. It encodes CASSFLDWSNEQFF. The whole variable domain, remainder taken from reference TRBV28 and TRBJ2-1, is DVKVTQSSRYLVKRTGEKVFLECVQDMDHENMFWYRQDPGLGLRLIYFSYDVKMKEKGDIPEGYSVSREKKERFSLILESASTNQTSMYLCASSFLDWSNEQFFGPGTRLTVL.

This rearrangement joins TRBV18 to TRBJ2-7; D unclear. Trimming took 2 bases from V and 4 from J, leaving 6 bases between them. This CDR3 region has 12 residues. The V gene's germline CDR1 is KGHSH and CDR2 LQKENI. Here the CDR3 DNA reads TGTGCCAGCTCACCAGCTCTATACGAGCAGTACTTC. It translates to CASSPALYEQYF.

This clone showed up just once. The genes are TRBV1 and TRBJ2-6; the listed D gene, TRBD1, was not tested against the DNA. TRBV1 has pseudogene status. The CDR3 runs 18 residues. CDR3 nucleotides: TGCACCAGCAGGAATATTGGTTTGTGCACAAGTCGGGCCAACGTCCTGACTTTC. This gives the protein CTSRNIGLCTSRANVLTF.

V gene TRBV7-9 combines with J gene TRBJ2-1, with 8 nucleotides matching TRBD2. This CDR3 spans 18 amino acids. Germline CDR1 reads SEHNR; CDR2 reads FQNEAQ (reference sequence). V lost 7 bases, J lost 1 base, and 15 bases stayed unmatched. The CDR3 is CASTQNQRGGASYNEQFF. The CDR3 DNA follows: TGTGCCAGCACGCAGAATCAACGGGGGGGCGCTTCCTACAATGAGCAGTTCTTC.

The V call is TRBV5-1, the J call TRBJ1-5; weak D call: TRBD1 (6 bases). CDR3 size: 15 residues. The V end lost 4 bases, the J end lost 4 bases, and 15 bases lay between the germline ends. Germline V CDR1 and CDR2: SGHRS, YFSETQ. In DNA form, the CDR3 reads TGCGCCAGCAGCCATACAGGGAGTTGGAATCAGCCCCAGCATTTT. Encoded protein: CASSHTGSWNQPQHF.

The CDR3 protein is CASRKEPLYNEQFF. The CDR3 bases are TGTGCCAGCAGGAAGGAGCCCCTCTACAATGAGCAGTTCTTC. The V call is TRBV6-5, the J call TRBJ2-1; the D is unclear. Germline CDR1 reads MNHEY; CDR2 reads SVGAGI. The V and J ends lost 6 bases and 3 bases respectively, with 12 bases between them. The CDR3 is 14 residues long.

This clone was recorded only once. Here the CDR3 DNA reads TGTGCCAGCAGCGCGTATGTATCTCGACAAAGTCGGGCCAACGTCCTGACTTTC. Its protein product is CASSAYVSRQSRANVLTF. The genes are TRBV11-3 and TRBJ2-6; D is uncertain. CDR1 is SGHNT and CDR2 is YENEEA in the germline V gene. This CDR3 is 18 amino acids long. V lost 5 bases and J lost 5, with 22 bases in between.

J is TRBJ2-7 and V is TRBV18; D may be TRBD1 (6 bases). With 5 bases removed from V and 1 base from J, the gap between germline ends came to 12 bases. There are 14 residues in the CDR3. Germline V gene sequence: CDR1 KGHSH, CDR2 LQKENI. The CDR3 DNA sequence: TGTGCCAGCTCAGCAGGGGTCGGGTCCTACGAGCAGTACTTC. Translation: CASSAGVGSYEQYF.

This clone showed up just once. The chain is built from TRBV9 and TRBJ2-2; the D gene is possibly TRBD1 (6 bases). The V gene's germline CDR1 is SGDLS and CDR2 YYNGEE. CDR3 length: 17 amino acids. Trimming shortened V by 2 bases and J by 0 bases, and 14 bases separated the two germline ends. The CDR3 is CASSVKRDTTNTGELFF. CDR3 sequence (DNA): TGTGCCAGCAGCGTGAAAAGGGACACCACGAACACCGGGGAGCTGTTTTTT.

This clone rates as hyperexpanded (1% or more). The sample has other DNA sequences that encode this CDR3 too. V usage is TRBV5-1 and J usage is TRBJ2-7; 7 bases fit TRBD1. Germline-derived CDR1 and CDR2 are SGHRS and YFSETQ. The CDR3 contains 15 residues. V lost 0 bases, J lost 2 bases, and 5 bases stayed unmatched. The CDR3 loop is CASSLAPGQPYEQYF. The DNA for the CDR3 is TGCGCCAGCAGCTTGGCCCCGGGACAGCCCTACGAGCAGTACTTC.

Regarding this clone: Germline and junction disagree at one end, which may indicate a read error. This chain joins TRBV5-4 and TRBJ1-1, with TRBD1 as a possible D gene (5 bases). This CDR3 contains 14 residues. Germline assignment: CDR1 SGHNT and CDR2 YYREEE (reference sequence). CDR3 in DNA: TGTGCCGGCAGCTTGGGGCCGGGGAACACTGAAGCTTTCTTT. This codes for CAGSLGPGNTEAFF.

The chain is built from TRBV18 and TRBJ2-7; D gene uncertain. Germline lookup yields CDR1 KGHSH and CDR2 LQKENI. V was cut by 6 bases and J by 4 bases, with 10 bases left in between. The CDR3 runs to 12 residues. The CDR3 DNA is TGTGCCAGCTCTCTTTATTTATACGAGCAGTACTTC. This encodes CASSLYLYEQYF.

The rearrangement links TRBV10-3 to TRBJ1-6; perhaps TRBD1 as D (5 bases). The CDR3 has 17 amino acids. V shed 2 bases and J shed 8 bases, with 19 bases lying between them. The V gene's germline CDR1 is ENHRY and CDR2 SYGVKD. The CDR3 nucleotides are TGTGCCATCAGTGAGCTAAGCCGGGACTACGCGGATTCACCCCTCCACTTT. It encodes CAISELSRDYADSPLHF.